This T cell receptor (beta chain) was identified in a study of cytomegalovirus exposure and HLA in healthy donors. Details on this clone: The antigen is undetermined.

Study-wide points: Some highly shared sequence variants likely arose as a pipeline artifact.

This PCR relied on a set of 60 Vbeta primers and 13 Jbeta primers. Using immunoSEQ multiplex PCR, the repertoire was profiled, and TCRdb retains in-frame clones only, with some absent. The sample data list tens of thousands of clones. CDR1 and CDR2 (germline): MGHRA, YSYEKL. J gave up 2 bases and V 0 bases, and 5 bases lay outside the gene matches. The CDR3 is made up of 17 amino acids. Sequencing used PBMCs. The rearrangement uses TRBV4-1 and TRBJ2-1, with 9 bases lining up with TRBD2. This clonotype was obtained from a man aged 40-50 years in good health and CMV-seronegative. CDR3 in DNA: TGCGCCAGCAGCCAAGAAGGGGCGGGGGGGCCCTACAATGAGCAGTTCTTC. It encodes CASSQEGAGGPYNEQFF.